A single sample is the source of the 18 T cell receptor beta chains below, sequenced in a study of technical replicates of blood from a handful of donors. TCRdb's table, derived via immunoSEQ multiplex PCR, lists solely in-frame clones and lacks some. The repertoire holds about 80,000 clones, with 75% to 95% as singletons. The material sequenced was T cells isolated from PBMCs. The receptors stem from a human donor in good health.

A word on this clone: A junction end diverges from the germline sequence, so it may reflect a read error. The DNA for the CDR3 is TGTGCCAGTAGCATGACTAGCGGGAGCTCCTACGACCAGTACTTC. Protein product: CASSMTSGSSYDQYF. This chain connects TRBV19 to TRBJ2-7; 12 nucleotides agree with TRBD2. The CDR3 contains 15 residues. The germline V gene encodes CDR1 LNHDA and CDR2 SQIVND (reference sequence).

This clone appeared once. This chain joins TRBV27 and TRBJ2-2; D might be TRBD1 (5 bases). Germline CDR1 reads MNHEY; CDR2 reads SMNVEV (reference sequence). This CDR3 is 14 amino acids long. V was clipped by 3 bases and J by 8 bases, with 13 bases between them. CDR3 sequence reads: CASSFQGSPGELFF. The CDR3 nucleotides are TGTGCCAGCAGTTTCCAGGGCTCACCTGGGGAGCTGTTTTTT.

The chain combines TRBV5-6 with TRBJ2-2; possible D gene TRBD2, 5 bases. The CDR3 is 15 amino acids. Germline assignment: CDR1 SGHDT and CDR2 YYEEEE. Trimming removed 0 bases at V and 1 base at J, with 7 bases between. CDR3 nucleotides: TGTGCCAGCAGCTTGGGAGGGAGGAACACCGGGGAGCTGTTTTTT. Translation gives CASSLGGRNTGELFF.

This chain connects TRBV27 to TRBJ2-6; D remains ambiguous. Germline CDR1 is MNHEY and CDR2 is SMNVEV (reference sequence). The CDR3 loop spans 17 amino acids. The V end was cut by 2 bases, the J end by 4 bases, with 15 bases between. The CDR3 coding sequence is TGTGCCAGCAGTTTACTGGCTTCGGGTGGCGGGGCCAACGTCCTGACTTTC. Its protein product is CASSLLASGGGANVLTF.

This clone came up a few times. The J gene is TRBJ2-7, the V gene TRBV15; TRBD1 matches 8 bases. J lost 2 bases, V lost 3 bases, and 3 bases had no gene match. There are 14 residues in the CDR3. Germline V gene lookup returns CDR1 LNHNV and CDR2 YYDKDF (reference sequence). CDR3 nucleotides: TGTGCCACCAGCAGGGGGACAGGCACCTACGAGCAGTACTTC. This sequence encodes CATSRGTGTYEQYF.

CDR3 region: CASIKGAGESFQPQHF. The CDR3 nucleotides read TGTGCCAGTATAAAAGGCGCAGGGGAATCGTTTCAGCCCCAGCATTTT. This chain links TRBV19 with TRBJ1-5; a possible D gene is TRBD1 (6 bases). This CDR3 spans 16 amino acids. The germline gives CDR1 LNHDA, CDR2 SQIVND (reference sequence). V gave up 7 bases and J gave up 6 bases, with 22 bases separating them.

The chain uses TRBV10-2 and TRBJ2-7; D unclear. Germline lookup yields CDR1 WSHSY and CDR2 SAAADI. The CDR3 contains 13 residues. The V and J ends lost 4 bases and 4 bases respectively, with 11 bases between them. The CDR3 loop reads CASSVFRNYEQYF. The CDR3 DNA is TGCGCCAGCAGTGTATTCAGGAATTACGAGCAGTACTTC.

V usage is TRBV5-1 and J usage is TRBJ2-5, with 10 bases identical to TRBD2. Germline V CDR1 and CDR2: SGHRS, YFSETQ. V shed 0 bases and J 1 base; nucleotides not matched to a gene: 6. The CDR3 is 17 residues long. The CDR3 protein is CASSLDVAGGAQETQYF. CDR3 DNA: TGCGCCAGCAGCTTGGATGTAGCGGGAGGCGCCCAAGAGACCCAGTACTTC.

This chain connects TRBV27 to TRBJ1-1; 9 positions match TRBD1. The CDR3 consists of 16 residues. With V trimmed by 2 bases and J by 4 bases, 8 bases remained unmatched. The germline gives CDR1 MNHEY, CDR2 SMNVEV (reference sequence). The CDR3 DNA reads TGTGCCAGCAGTTTAGCCCCCGGGACAGGGAGCACTGAAGCTTTCTTT. It encodes CASSLAPGTGSTEAFF.

The chain uses TRBV6-5 and TRBJ1-2; D perhaps matches TRBD1 (6 bases). The germline V and J ends were trimmed by 0 bases and 2 bases, with 10 bases remaining between them. This CDR3 region has 15 residues. The V gene's germline CDR1 is MNHEY and CDR2 SVGAGI. The CDR3 is CASSYSTQGNYGYTF. The CDR3 region has the DNA TGTGCCAGCAGTTACTCGACACAGGGAAACTATGGCTACACCTTC.

The chain is built from TRBV27 and TRBJ1-5; D remains unclear. This CDR3 has 14 amino acids. From germline, CDR1 is MNHEY and CDR2 SMNVEV (reference sequence). V lost 2 bases to trimming and J lost 1 base, with 6 bases between them. The CDR3 region is CASSLSRSNQPQHF. For the CDR3, the DNA is TGTGCCAGCAGTTTAAGTCGGAGCAATCAGCCCCAGCATTTT.

The chain is built from TRBV4-1 and TRBJ2-7; weak D call: TRBD2 (6 bases). The CDR3 runs 15 residues. CDR1 MGHRA and CDR2 YSYEKL come from the germline V gene. Trimming stripped 3 bases from V and 7 bases from J, with 19 bases between. The CDR3 protein is CASSHLASAQKEQYF. The CDR3 DNA is TGCGCCAGCAGCCACTTGGCTAGCGCCCAAAAAGAGCAGTACTTC.

This clone turned up a few times. J is TRBJ1-1 and V is TRBV19, with TRBD1 matching 8 bases. V dropped 6 bases and J dropped 5; count of bases not matched to a gene: 5. This CDR3 comprises 13 residues. Germline CDR1 reads LNHDA; CDR2 reads SQIVND (reference sequence). In nucleotides, the CDR3 is TGTGCCAGTAGGCAACAGGGGGGGACTGAAGCTTTCTTT. Protein: CASRQQGGTEAFF.

The chain has TRBV7-3 and TRBJ2-3, with TRBD2 matching over 9 bases. In germline, CDR1 is SGHTA, CDR2 FQGTGA. The CDR3 runs 16 residues. With 5 bases clipped from V and 3 bases from J, the junction kept 9 bases outside the gene matches. In DNA form, the CDR3 reads TGTGCCAGCAGCCCAAGAGCGGGAGGTCGGACAGATACGCAGTATTTT. It specifies CASSPRAGGRTDTQYF.

The gene calls are TRBV9 and TRBJ2-1; D possibly corresponds to TRBD2 (5 bases). Germline CDR1 and CDR2: SGDLS and YYNGEE. V was trimmed by 1 base and J by 6 bases, leaving 14 bases between them. CDR3 length: 15 residues. As DNA, the CDR3 is TGTGCCAGCAGCGTAAGGGAGCTCAAGGCCAATGAGCAGTTCTTC. This encodes CASSVRELKANEQFF.

The chain combines TRBV7-3 with TRBJ2-5; TRBD1 agrees at 8 bases. Germline trimming cut 7 bases from V and 5 bases from J; bases unmatched to any gene: 9. There are 14 residues in the CDR3. Per the germline V gene, CDR1 is SGHTA and CDR2 is FQGTGA. CDR3 DNA sequence: TGTGCCAGCACCCCAGGGGGCAGGGGGGAGACCCAGTACTTC. As protein: CASTPGGRGETQYF.

This clone was counted once. The chain combines TRBV19 with TRBJ2-4, with D tentatively TRBD1 (5 bases). CDR3 length: 16 residues. V lost 4 bases and J lost 0, with 13 bases in between. Per the germline V gene, CDR1 is LNHDA and CDR2 is SQIVND (reference sequence). CDR3: CASSSRQSIAKNIQYF. CDR3 DNA sequence: TGTGCCAGTAGTAGCCGACAGTCCATAGCCAAAAACATTCAGTACTTC.

This chain links TRBV14 with TRBJ1-4; 9 nucleotides match TRBD1. From germline, CDR1 is SGHDN and CDR2 FVKESK. The J segment lost 6 bases and the V segment lost 0 bases, leaving 2 bases of the junction unmatched. CDR3 size: 15 residues. This CDR3 is CASSQEGQGYEKLFF. CDR3 nucleotide sequence: TGTGCCAGCAGCCAAGAAGGACAGGGGTATGAAAAACTGTTTTTT.